This T cell receptor beta chain stems from a study of shared clonotypes between healthy human individuals. Study-level background: Used for every donor were three CD4 naive, three CD4 memory, two CD8 naive and one CD8 memory plate.

Looked up from germline, CDR1 is SGHNT and CDR2 is YENEEA. The CDR3 loop spans 15 amino acids. V lost 4 bases to trimming and J lost 3 bases, with 13 bases between them. For each subset, genomic DNA was distributed in equal portions over several immunoSEQ plates. Method: immunoSEQ multiplex PCR; TCRdb's copy keeps in-frame clones and lacks some. The sample lists about 1.5 million clones, 98% seen once, with around 0.45% in the top ten. Every donor was a Caucasian adult from Nashville, Tennessee. Material: naive CD4+ T cells sorted from blood. As for subset: CD45RA+ positively selected. This chain connects TRBV11-3 to TRBJ2-1; D not certain. The TCR sequence derives from a man aged 30-40 years in good health. CDR3 nucleotide sequence: TGTGCCAGCAGCTCCCAGGCCAGCAGCTACAATGAGCAGTTCTTC. Translated, it gives CASSSQASSYNEQFF.